The T cell receptor (beta chain) under discussion was sequenced for a study of blood T cells in healthy people across ages. For the second PCR, which ran for about 7 to 11 cycles, a sample-barcoded 5' primer and a J-beta primer mix were used. In TCRdb, the 5' RACE reads were re-called with MiXCR into one record per CDR3 protein. This sample has roughly 700,000 distinct CDR3 sequences, with around a quarter found just once. The V gene's germline CDR1 is SGHRS and CDR2 YFSETQ. Trimming at V came to 0 bases and at J to 3 bases, leaving 5 bases not matched to a gene. The CDR3 is 15 residues long. This clonotype was counted a few times. The sample was also reused in another study, on T cells of mothers and their children. That study adds: The study sampled three healthy Caucasian mothers and their six children.

The sequence derives from a boy aged 5-17 years in good health. This chain links TRBV5-1 with TRBJ2-5, with 7 bases that match TRBD2. Sequencing was performed on blood. The CDR3: CASSLAALAEETQYF. The CDR3 DNA sequence: TGCGCCAGCAGCTTGGCCGCGCTAGCGGAAGAGACCCAGTACTTC.